The 5 T cell receptor beta chains reported below all come from one sample, sequenced in a study of shared clonotypes between healthy human individuals. Produced via immunoSEQ multiplex PCR; TCRdb's table is partial and in-frame only. The data contain 1,100,000 or so clones, approximately 78% of them singletons. Material for sequencing was memory CD4+ T cells from PBMCs. Subset given: CD45RA-negative fraction. The receptor source for this set is a man aged 18-30 years in good health. Some clones in this sample may be carry-over from other donors' samples.

This clone has just a few counts. Different DNA sequences within this sample yield the same CDR3. The chain carries TRBV10-1 and TRBJ1-5; D is undetermined. Trimming took off 2 bases at V and 1 base at J, with 3 bases between the two ends. Germline V gene lookup returns CDR1 WNHNN and CDR2 SYGVQD (reference sequence). This CDR3 is built from 13 residues. The CDR3 spells CASSERSNQPQHF. The CDR3 DNA is TGCGCCAGCAGTGAGAGGAGCAATCAGCCCCAGCATTTT.

The rearrangement joins TRBV6-1 to TRBJ2-7; possibly TRBD1 or TRBD2 for D (5 bases each). Germline V gene lookup returns CDR1 MNHNS and CDR2 SASEGT. V lost 6 bases and J lost 4, with 16 bases in between. This CDR3 has 14 amino acids. CDR3 DNA sequence: TGTGCCAGCAGCGCCCTGGGACCCACTTACGAGCAGTACTTC. Translation: CASSALGPTYEQYF.

This chain uses TRBV27 with TRBJ2-1; TRBD1 aligns across 11 bases. The V segment lost 6 bases and the J segment 5 bases; nucleotides outside the gene matches: 6. Germline CDR1 reads MNHEY; CDR2 reads SMNVEV (reference sequence). This CDR3 contains 15 residues. Here the CDR3 DNA reads TGTGCCAGCAGCAGGACAGGGGGCTTAAACAATGAGCAGTTCTTC. Residues: CASSRTGGLNNEQFF.

This clone was observed a single time. The chain employs TRBV2 and TRBJ2-3; TRBD2 agrees at 7 bases. The CDR3 extends over 15 amino acids. Germline CDR1 and CDR2: SNHLY and FYNNEI. Germline trimming cut 5 bases from V and 2 bases from J; bases unmatched to any gene: 7. The CDR3 reads CASSSQAGNTDTQYF. The CDR3 nucleotides read TGTGCCAGCAGTTCTCAAGCGGGGAACACAGATACGCAGTATTTT.

The J gene is TRBJ2-7, the V gene TRBV5-1; 10 nucleotides line up with TRBD2. There are 14 residues in the CDR3. Germline V gives CDR1 SGHRS, CDR2 YFSETQ. Trimming at V came to 5 bases and at J to 1 base, leaving 3 bases not matched to a gene. DNA for the CDR3: TGCGCCAGCAGGAAAGCGGGAGGGTCCTACGAGCAGTACTTC. Translated: CASRKAGGSYEQYF.